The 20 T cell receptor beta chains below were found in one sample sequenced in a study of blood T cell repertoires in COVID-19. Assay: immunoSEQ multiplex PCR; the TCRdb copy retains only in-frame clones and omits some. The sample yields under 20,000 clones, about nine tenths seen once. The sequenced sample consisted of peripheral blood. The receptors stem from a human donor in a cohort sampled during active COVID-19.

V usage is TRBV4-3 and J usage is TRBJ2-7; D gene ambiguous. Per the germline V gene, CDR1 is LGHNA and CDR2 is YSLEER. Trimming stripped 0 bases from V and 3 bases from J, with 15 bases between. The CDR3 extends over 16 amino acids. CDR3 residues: CASSQDLLLLGYEQYF. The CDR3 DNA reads TGCGCCAGCAGCCAAGATTTACTACTCCTCGGCTACGAGCAGTACTTC.

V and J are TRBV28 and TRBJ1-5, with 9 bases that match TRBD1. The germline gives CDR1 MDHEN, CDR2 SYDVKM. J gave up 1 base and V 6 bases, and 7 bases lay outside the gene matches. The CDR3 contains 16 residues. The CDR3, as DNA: TGTGCCAGCAGACTAGGACAGGGGAGGAGCAATCAGCCCCAGCATTTT. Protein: CASRLGQGRSNQPQHF.

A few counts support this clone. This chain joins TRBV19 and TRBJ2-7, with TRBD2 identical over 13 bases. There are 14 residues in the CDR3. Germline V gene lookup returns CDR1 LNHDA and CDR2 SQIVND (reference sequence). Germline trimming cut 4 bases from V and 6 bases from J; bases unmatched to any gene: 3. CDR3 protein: CASSTRLAGGEQYF. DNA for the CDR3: TGTGCCAGTAGTACACGACTAGCGGGAGGCGAGCAGTACTTC.

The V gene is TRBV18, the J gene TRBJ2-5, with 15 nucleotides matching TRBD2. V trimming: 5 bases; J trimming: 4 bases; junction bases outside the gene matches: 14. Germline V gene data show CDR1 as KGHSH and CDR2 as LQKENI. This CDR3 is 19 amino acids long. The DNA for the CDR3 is TGTGCCAGCTCATCGACTTCTCCGGGACTAGCGGGGGGCGGAGAGACCCAGTACTTC. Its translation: CASSSTSPGLAGGGETQYF.

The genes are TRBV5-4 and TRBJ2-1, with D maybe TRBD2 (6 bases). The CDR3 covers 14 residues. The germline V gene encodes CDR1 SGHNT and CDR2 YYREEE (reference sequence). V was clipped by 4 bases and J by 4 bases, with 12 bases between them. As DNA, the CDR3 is TGTGCCAGCAGCATCGGGACTGGTTACAATGAGCAGTTCTTC. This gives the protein CASSIGTGYNEQFF.

The CDR3 coding sequence is TGTGCCAGCAGCCTATGGACTAGCGCCCTTCAGTTCTTC. This encodes CASSLWTSALQFF. The V and J genes are TRBV7-8 and TRBJ2-1; 9 nucleotides line up with TRBD2. The V segment lost 5 bases and the J segment 13 bases; nucleotides outside the gene matches: 9. The CDR3 loop spans 13 amino acids. The germline gives CDR1 SGHVS, CDR2 FQNEAQ.

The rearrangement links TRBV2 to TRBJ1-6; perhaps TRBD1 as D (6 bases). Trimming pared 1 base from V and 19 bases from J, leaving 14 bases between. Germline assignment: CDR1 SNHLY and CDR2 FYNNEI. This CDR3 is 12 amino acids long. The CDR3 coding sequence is TGTGCCAGCAGTGAAGGGGCCCGACAGGCTCACTTT. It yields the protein CASSEGARQAHF.

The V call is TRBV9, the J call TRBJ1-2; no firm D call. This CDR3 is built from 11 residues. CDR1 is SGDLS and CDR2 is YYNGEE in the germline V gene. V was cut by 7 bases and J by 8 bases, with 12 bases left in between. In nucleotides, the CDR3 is TGTGCCAGCCGCCGGAGGGAAGGCTACACCTTC. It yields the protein CASRRREGYTF.

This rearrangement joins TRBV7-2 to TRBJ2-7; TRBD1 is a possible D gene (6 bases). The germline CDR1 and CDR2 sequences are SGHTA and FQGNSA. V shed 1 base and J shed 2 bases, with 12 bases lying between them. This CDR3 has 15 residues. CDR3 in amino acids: CASSLGWDTTYEQYF. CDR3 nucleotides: TGTGCCAGCAGCTTAGGGTGGGACACCACCTACGAGCAGTACTTC.

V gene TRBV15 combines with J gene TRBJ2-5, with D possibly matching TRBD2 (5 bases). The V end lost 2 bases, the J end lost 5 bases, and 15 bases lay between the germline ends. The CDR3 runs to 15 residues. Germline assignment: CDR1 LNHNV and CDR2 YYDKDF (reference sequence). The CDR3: CATSRPAVTGETQYF. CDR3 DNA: TGTGCCACCAGCAGACCGGCAGTTACGGGGGAGACCCAGTACTTC.

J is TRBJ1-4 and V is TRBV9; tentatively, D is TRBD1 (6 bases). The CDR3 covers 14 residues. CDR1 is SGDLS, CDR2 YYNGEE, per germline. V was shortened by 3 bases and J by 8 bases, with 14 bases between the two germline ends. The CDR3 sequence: CASSAHRVGEKLFF. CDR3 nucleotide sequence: TGTGCCAGCAGCGCCCACAGGGTGGGAGAAAAACTGTTTTTT.

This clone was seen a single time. Here the CDR3 reads CASSIEGGYEQYF. The CDR3 DNA reads as TGTGCCAGTAGTATTGAGGGAGGGTACGAGCAGTACTTC. The J gene is TRBJ2-7, the V gene TRBV19, with 7 bases lining up with TRBD2. Germline loops: CDR1 LNHDA, CDR2 SQIVND (reference sequence). CDR3 length: 13 amino acids. The J segment lost 4 bases and the V segment lost 3 bases, leaving 3 bases of the junction unmatched.

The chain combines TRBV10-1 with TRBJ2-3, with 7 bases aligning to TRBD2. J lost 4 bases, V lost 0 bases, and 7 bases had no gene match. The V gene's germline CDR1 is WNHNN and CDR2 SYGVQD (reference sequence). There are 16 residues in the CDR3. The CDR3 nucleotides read TGCGCCAGCAGTGAGTCAATAGGACTAGGCGCAGATACGCAGTATTTT. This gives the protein CASSESIGLGADTQYF.

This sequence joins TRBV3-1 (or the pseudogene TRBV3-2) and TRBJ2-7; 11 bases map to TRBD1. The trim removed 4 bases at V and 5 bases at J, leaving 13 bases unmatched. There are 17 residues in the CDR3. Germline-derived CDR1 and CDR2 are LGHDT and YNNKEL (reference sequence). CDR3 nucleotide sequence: TGTGCCAGCAGCCGGATCCCTTGGGGACAGGGGGACCACGAGCAGTACTTC. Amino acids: CASSRIPWGQGDHEQYF.

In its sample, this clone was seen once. The CDR3 here is CASSTGGRTEAFF. The CDR3 coding sequence is TGTGCCAGCAGCACTGGGGGGAGGACTGAAGCTTTCTTT. V is TRBV9 and J is TRBJ1-1; D might be TRBD1 (5 bases). V was trimmed by 4 bases and J by 5 bases, leaving 12 bases between them. The CDR3 length is 13 residues. Germline CDR1 reads SGDLS; CDR2 reads YYNGEE.

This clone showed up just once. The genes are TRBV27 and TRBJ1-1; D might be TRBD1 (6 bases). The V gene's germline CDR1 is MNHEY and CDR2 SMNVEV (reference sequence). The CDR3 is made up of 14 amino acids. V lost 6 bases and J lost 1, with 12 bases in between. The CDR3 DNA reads TGTGCCAGCAGGAAACAGGGCCCGAACACTGAAGCTTTCTTT. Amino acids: CASRKQGPNTEAFF.

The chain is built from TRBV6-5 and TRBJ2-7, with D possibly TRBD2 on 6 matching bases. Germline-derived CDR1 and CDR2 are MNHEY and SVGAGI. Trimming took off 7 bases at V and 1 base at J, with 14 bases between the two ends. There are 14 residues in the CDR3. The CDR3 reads CASNKLGTSYEQYF. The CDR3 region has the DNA TGTGCCAGCAACAAGCTGGGGACTTCCTACGAGCAGTACTTC.

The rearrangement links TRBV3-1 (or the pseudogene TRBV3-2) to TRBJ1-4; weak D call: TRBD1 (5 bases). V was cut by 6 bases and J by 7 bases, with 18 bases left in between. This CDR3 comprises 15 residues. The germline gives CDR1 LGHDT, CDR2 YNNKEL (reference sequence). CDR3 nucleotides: TGTGCCAGCAGGGCTTCAGGGTTAAGGGGTGAAAAACTGTTTTTT. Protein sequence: CASRASGLRGEKLFF.

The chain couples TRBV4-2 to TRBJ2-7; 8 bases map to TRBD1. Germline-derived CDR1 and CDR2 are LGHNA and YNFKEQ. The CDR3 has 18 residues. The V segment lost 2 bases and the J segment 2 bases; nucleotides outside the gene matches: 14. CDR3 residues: CASSQIAAGTGDTYEQYF. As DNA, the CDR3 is TGTGCCAGCAGCCAAATTGCGGCCGGGACAGGCGATACCTACGAGCAGTACTTC.

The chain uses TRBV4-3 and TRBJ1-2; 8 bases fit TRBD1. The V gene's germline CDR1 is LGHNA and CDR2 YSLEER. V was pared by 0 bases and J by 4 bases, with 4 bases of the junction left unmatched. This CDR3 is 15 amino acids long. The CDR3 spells CASSQDRTGFYGYTF. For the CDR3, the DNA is TGCGCCAGCAGCCAAGATAGGACAGGGTTCTATGGCTACACCTTC.